The T cell receptor beta chain under discussion was sequenced for a study of cytomegalovirus exposure and HLA in healthy donors. V was shortened by 4 bases and J by 3 bases, with 11 bases between the two germline ends. This CDR3 is 14 amino acids long. Primers for the PCR totalled 60 Vbeta and 13 Jbeta. Measured with immunoSEQ multiplex PCR; TCRdb has only the in-frame clones, and not every one. The table has some 65,000 clones, over 50% seen once. The V gene is TRBV23-1, the J gene TRBJ2-3; maybe TRBD2 (6 bases). TRBV23-1 is classed as an ORF, of uncertain function. The clonotype comes from a man aged 25 to 40 in good health and CMV-seronegative. The sequencing input was PBMCs. The CDR3 spells CASSPAGRTDTQYF. The CDR3 DNA is TGCGCCAGCAGTCCCGCGGGACGGACAGATACGCAGTATTTT.